The 27 T cell receptor beta chains below come from one sample, sequenced in a study of T cells after yellow fever vaccination. TCRdb reanalysed the 5' RACE reads using MiXCR and keeps one entry per CDR3 protein. The sample shows 300,000 to 450,000 distinct CDR3 sequences, 6% to 8% of them seen only once. The source material was PBMCs, sampled 5 days after the yellow fever booster vaccination. These receptor sequences come from a young man who received the YFV17D yellow fever vaccine.

This clonotype was detected ten times or more. V is TRBV4-3 and J is TRBJ2-2, with TRBD2 as a possible D gene (5 bases). The ends were cut back, 1 base at V and 4 bases at J, with 7 bases in the middle. The CDR3 length is 14 residues. Germline-derived CDR1 and CDR2 are LGHNA and YSLEER. The CDR3 here is CASSQVGVTGELFF. As DNA, the CDR3 is TGCGCCAGCAGCCAAGTCGGGGTCACCGGGGAGCTGTTTTTT.

This clonotype showed up many times. The chain carries TRBV12-3 or TRBV12-4 and TRBJ1-2, with unresolved D. The CDR3 is made up of 12 amino acids. The V end lost 3 bases, the J end lost 4 bases, and 6 bases lay between the germline ends. Here the CDR3 reads CASSFGIYGYTF. The CDR3 DNA is TGTGCCAGCAGTTTCGGTATCTATGGCTACACCTTC.

The chain combines TRBV18 with TRBJ2-5; D uncertain. Trimming took 0 bases from V and 4 from J, leaving 9 bases between them. Per germline, CDR1 KGHSH and CDR2 LQKENI. The CDR3 runs 14 residues. CDR3 in amino acids: CASSPPAMVETQYF. The CDR3, as DNA: TGTGCCAGCTCACCACCGGCAATGGTAGAGACCCAGTACTTC. The variable domain in full, completed from reference TRBV18 and TRBJ2-5, reads NAGVMQNPRHLVRRRGQEARLRCSPMKGHSHVYWYRQLPEEGLKFMVYLQKENIIDESGMPKERFSAEFPKEGPSILRIQQVVRGDSAAYFCASSPPAMVETQYFGPGTRLLVL.

This clonotype was counted a few times. The rearrangement uses TRBV28 and TRBJ2-1; 13 bases align to TRBD2. CDR1 MDHEN and CDR2 SYDVKM come from the germline V gene. This CDR3 has 13 amino acids. V gave up 8 bases and J gave up 9 bases; unmatched junction bases: 4. CDR3 amino acids: CASGLAGVGEQFF. Written as DNA, the CDR3 is TGTGCCAGCGGACTAGCGGGAGTGGGTGAGCAGTTCTTC.

This clonotype was counted only a few times. This chain connects TRBV10-3 to TRBJ2-1, with TRBD2 matching 9 bases. This CDR3 is built from 16 residues. Germline loops: CDR1 ENHRY, CDR2 SYGVKD. V lost 0 bases and J lost 7; bases outside the gene matches: 7. This CDR3 is CAISESGTSSMNEQFF. CDR3 sequence (DNA): TGTGCCATCAGTGAGTCTGGGACTAGCTCAATGAATGAGCAGTTCTTC.

This clonotype showed up many times. This chain uses TRBV4-1 with TRBJ2-5; D is ambiguous. The CDR3 is 12 amino acids. Germline lookup yields CDR1 MGHRA and CDR2 YSYEKL. Trimming took off 0 bases at V and 4 bases at J, with 3 bases between the two ends. This CDR3 reads CASSQEGETQYF. The CDR3 region has the DNA TGCGCCAGCAGCCAAGAGGGAGAGACCCAGTACTTC.

This clonotype has a handful of counts. This chain connects TRBV16 to TRBJ2-5, with D possibly TRBD1 on 6 matching bases. This CDR3 comprises 15 residues. Germline values: CDR1 KGHSY, CDR2 FQNENV. The V end lost 2 bases, the J end lost 1 base, and 11 bases lay between the germline ends. CDR3 in DNA: TGTGCCAGCAGCCAAATGAGACAGGTCCAAGAGACCCAGTACTTC. Protein: CASSQMRQVQETQYF. Filled out from reference TRBV16 and TRBJ2-5, the complete variable domain reads GEEVAQTPKHLVRGEGQKAKLYCAPIKGHSYVFWYQQVLKNEFKFLISFQNENVFDETGMPKERFSAKCLPNSPCSLEIQATKLEDSAVYFCASSQMRQVQETQYFGPGTRLLVL.

This clonotype showed up many times. The rearrangement links TRBV29-1 to TRBJ2-4, with unresolved D. The CDR3 length is 13 residues. V was cut by 4 bases and J by 1 base, with 8 bases left in between. Germline-derived CDR1 and CDR2 are SQVTM and ANQGSEA. The CDR3 nucleotides read TGCAGCGTTGTTGCTAGGGCCAAAAACATTCAGTACTTC. This gives the protein CSVVARAKNIQYF.

In this sample, this clonotype turned up a few times. This chain uses TRBV7-6 with TRBJ2-1; TRBD2 matches at 7 bases. Germline V gene lookup returns CDR1 SGHVS and CDR2 FNYEAQ. V was clipped by 5 bases and J by 7 bases; unmatched bases: 11. This CDR3 region has 15 residues. The CDR3 protein is CASSRGASGINEQFF. Written as DNA, the CDR3 is TGTGCCAGCAGCCGGGGAGCGAGCGGGATAAATGAGCAGTTCTTC.

This clonotype was seen ten or more times. The chain is built from TRBV7-2 and TRBJ2-7; no reliable D call. The length of the CDR3 is 13 residues. V was clipped by 1 base and J by 4 bases, with 8 bases between them. Germline V gives CDR1 SGHTA, CDR2 FQGNSA. The CDR3 is CASSLEPQYEQYF. As DNA, the CDR3 is TGTGCCAGCAGCTTAGAGCCTCAATACGAGCAGTACTTC.

The CDR3 nucleotides are TGTGCCAGCAGCCAAGGGGTCGGGTCCACCTACAATGAGCAGTTCTTC. It translates to CASSQGVGSTYNEQFF. V and J are TRBV4-2 and TRBJ2-1; D unresolved. In germline, CDR1 is LGHNA, CDR2 YNFKEQ. V lost 1 base, J lost 2 bases, and 12 bases lay in between. The CDR3 length is 16 residues.

Many counts were recorded for this clonotype. The chain is built from TRBV29-1 and TRBJ2-6; D uncertain. V shed 5 bases and J shed 4 bases, with 12 bases lying between them. In germline, CDR1 is SQVTM, CDR2 ANQGSEA. This CDR3 region has 14 residues. CDR3 bases: TGCAGCGTTCCCAAGGGATCCGGGGCCAACGTCCTGACTTTC. Protein sequence: CSVPKGSGANVLTF.

This clonotype was counted only a few times. The genes are TRBV5-6 and TRBJ2-4, with 9 nucleotides matching TRBD1. The CDR3 spans 15 residues. CDR1 SGHDT and CDR2 YYEEEE come from the germline V gene. Germline trimming cut 5 bases from V and 7 bases from J; bases unmatched to any gene: 10. The CDR3 is CASSLGQGTLNIQYF. The CDR3 DNA follows: TGTGCCAGCAGTTTAGGACAGGGGACCTTGAACATTCAGTACTTC.

This clonotype was counted a few times. This chain joins TRBV5-1 and TRBJ2-7, with 8 bases lining up with TRBD1. J lost 4 bases, V lost 4 bases, and 7 bases had no gene match. This CDR3 region has 14 residues. The germline CDR1 and CDR2 sequences are SGHRS and YFSETQ. The DNA for the CDR3 is TGCGCCAGCAGCCCAGGGGGCTCGGATTACGAGCAGTACTTC. Protein: CASSPGGSDYEQYF.

This clonotype turned up a few times. This chain links TRBV14 with TRBJ2-2; 10 bases are shared with TRBD1. The CDR3 is made up of 19 amino acids. The V and J ends lost 1 base and 2 bases, in that order; junction bases with no gene match: 10. In germline, CDR1 is SGHDN, CDR2 FVKESK. This CDR3 reads CASSQAIGTGAFNTGELFF. Here the CDR3 DNA reads TGTGCCAGCAGCCAAGCCATCGGGACAGGGGCTTTTAACACCGGGGAGCTGTTTTTT.

The chain recombines TRBV18 with TRBJ2-5, with D hard to call. V was shortened by 3 bases and J by 3 bases, with 8 bases between the two germline ends. Germline V lookup: CDR1 KGHSH, CDR2 LQKENI. The CDR3 runs 13 residues. CDR3 sequence: CASSPYPEETQYF. In DNA form, the CDR3 reads TGTGCCAGCTCACCTTATCCCGAAGAGACCCAGTACTTC. The full variable domain, in which reference TRBV18 and TRBJ2-5 provide the parts outside the CDR3, is NAGVMQNPRHLVRRRGQEARLRCSPMKGHSHVYWYRQLPEEGLKFMVYLQKENIIDESGMPKERFSAEFPKEGPSILRIQQVVRGDSAAYFCASSPYPEETQYFGPGTRLLVL.

The table lists this clonotype with many counts. The chain uses TRBV7-2 and TRBJ2-1; 7 bases align to TRBD2. The CDR3 runs 15 residues. With 0 bases clipped from V and 7 bases from J, the junction kept 6 bases outside the gene matches. Germline assignment: CDR1 SGHTA and CDR2 FQGNSA. CDR3 nucleotides: TGTGCCAGCAGCTTAGCGGGAGGGCCGGGTAATGAGCAGTTCTTC. Residues: CASSLAGGPGNEQFF.

This clonotype was recorded at least ten times. The J gene is TRBJ2-7, the V gene TRBV11-2; TRBD2 might be the D (6 bases). Germline CDR1 SGHAT, CDR2 FQNNGV. This CDR3 comprises 14 residues. The V and J ends lost 1 base and 7 bases respectively, with 14 bases between them. The CDR3 DNA is TGTGCCAGCAGCTTAGCTACGGGGGAGCCTGAGCAGTACTTC. Translated: CASSLATGEPEQYF. Looking up the rest from reference TRBV11-2 and TRBJ2-7 gives the full variable domain: EAGVAQSPRYKIIEKRQSVAFWCNPISGHATLYWYQQILGQGPKLLIQFQNNGVVDDSQLPKDRFSAERLKGVDSTLKIQPAKLEDSAVYLCASSLATGEPEQYFGPGTRLTVT.

This clonotype was detected only a few times. The chain couples TRBV11-2 to TRBJ2-5, with 9 bases fitting TRBD2. The CDR3 runs to 15 residues. Trimming removed 4 bases from V and 4 bases from J; junction bases left unmatched: 7. The germline V gene encodes CDR1 SGHAT and CDR2 FQNNGV. In DNA, the CDR3 is TGTGCCAGCAGCTCGGTAGCGGGAGTTCGAGAGACCCAGTACTTC. Its protein is CASSSVAGVRETQYF.

The chain carries TRBV20-1 and TRBJ2-6; 7 nucleotides align to TRBD2. Looked up from germline, CDR1 is DFQATT and CDR2 is SNEGSKA (reference sequence). J gave up 1 base and V 3 bases, and 18 bases lay outside the gene matches. The CDR3 is 20 residues long. DNA of the CDR3: TGCAGTGCTAGTTCAGATGGGGACTACCCCGATTTATCTGGGGCCAACGTCCTGACTTTC. This gives the protein CSASSDGDYPDLSGANVLTF.

This clonotype was recorded many times. This chain uses TRBV7-2 with TRBJ2-7; D is unresolved. The V gene's germline CDR1 is SGHTA and CDR2 FQGNSA. With 1 base removed from V and 1 base from J, the gap between germline ends came to 8 bases. CDR3 length: 14 residues. The CDR3 DNA sequence: TGTGCCAGCAGCTTAGACGGCGGTTCCTACGAGCAGTACTTC. Amino acid sequence: CASSLDGGSYEQYF.

The V and J genes are TRBV20-1 and TRBJ2-5, with a tentative D call TRBD2 (6 bases). Germline V gene sequence: CDR1 DFQATT, CDR2 SNEGSKA (reference sequence). The V end lost 4 bases, the J end lost 2 bases, and 17 bases lay between the germline ends. CDR3 length: 15 residues. The CDR3 region is CSAKSGSGRQETQYF. CDR3 DNA: TGCAGTGCTAAATCGGGGTCGGGGAGGCAAGAGACCCAGTACTTC.

V gene TRBV11-2 combines with J gene TRBJ2-1; D remains ambiguous. CDR1 and CDR2 from the germline V gene are SGHAT and FQNNGV. The CDR3 has 16 amino acids. Deletions cut 1 base from V and 7 bases from J, with 17 bases between. CDR3 DNA: TGTGCCAGCAGCTTAGTGATGGCGACGTCAAGAAATGAGCAGTTCTTC. Amino acids: CASSLVMATSRNEQFF.

This clonotype was seen only a few times. The chain has TRBV12-3 or TRBV12-4 and TRBJ2-7; TRBD2 is a possible D gene (6 bases). This CDR3 has 16 amino acids. V was pared by 7 bases and J by 2 bases, with 21 bases between. The CDR3 region has the DNA TGTGCCAGCAATCGAGGAGGGGACGGGATCACCTACGAGCAGTACTTC. It yields the protein CASNRGGDGITYEQYF.

At least ten counts were recorded for this clonotype. The gene calls are TRBV20-1 and TRBJ2-4; D gene uncertain. The germline gives CDR1 DFQATT, CDR2 SNEGSKA (reference sequence). V was shortened by 6 bases and J by 0 bases, with 12 bases between the two germline ends. This CDR3 has 14 amino acids. Here the CDR3 reads CSADGSIAKNIQYF. The CDR3 DNA reads as TGCAGTGCCGACGGGTCCATAGCCAAAAACATTCAGTACTTC.

In its sample, this clonotype was seen many times. The chain links TRBV6-2 or TRBV6-3 to TRBJ2-2; D remains unclear. This CDR3 comprises 13 residues. Germline CDR1 MNHEY, CDR2 SVGEGT. Trimming took 2 bases from V and 6 from J, leaving 7 bases between them. Here the CDR3 DNA reads TGTGCCAGCAGTTACAGGGTTGCCGGGGAGCTGTTTTTT. Its protein product is CASSYRVAGELFF.

This clonotype was seen a handful of times. The V and J genes are TRBV5-6 and TRBJ2-5; no clear D gene. V dropped 1 base and J dropped 0 bases, with 7 bases sitting between them. This CDR3 contains 14 residues. Per the germline V gene, CDR1 is SGHDT and CDR2 is YYEEEE. CDR3: CASSLRQYQETQYF. CDR3 bases: TGTGCCAGCAGCTTGAGGCAGTACCAAGAGACCCAGTACTTC. Looking up the rest from reference TRBV5-6 and TRBJ2-5 gives the full variable domain: DAGVTQSPTHLIKTRGQQVTLRCSPKSGHDTVSWYQQALGQGPQFIFQYYEEEERQRGNFPDRFSGHQFPNYSSELNVNALLLGDSALYLCASSLRQYQETQYFGPGTRLLVL.